Listed here is a single T cell receptor (beta chain). The antigen is undetermined. The sample belongs to a study of T cell responses to AZD1222 COVID-19 vaccine. Study at large: Pooled samples include second doses given at about 4 or 12 weeks. Study-level results: Spike-wide coverage was observed for vaccine-associated CD4 TCRs, with dominant responses at 160-218 and 743-854. With two AZD1222 doses given, Spike-specific TCR breadth and depth both rose. Clonal diversity was possibly underestimated, and the donors were mostly white British, with more females.

Produced via immunoSEQ multiplex PCR; TCRdb's table is partial and in-frame only. The data contain about 120,000 clones, roughly 93% of them singletons. J was trimmed by 5 bases and V by 6 bases; bases with no gene match: 3. The CDR3 is 12 residues long. Sequenced material: peripheral blood, taken on day 0 of AZD1222 vaccination. This rearrangement joins TRBV12-3 or TRBV12-4 to TRBJ1-2, with TRBD1 matching over 7 bases. This sequence originates from an adult in good health. The CDR3 here is CASSLTGYGYTF. Here the CDR3 DNA reads TGTGCCAGCAGCTTGACAGGGTATGGCTACACCTTC.